This T cell receptor (beta chain) derives from a study of blood T cell repertoires in COVID-19. Study context: Samples of COVID-19 (acute and convalescent) were obtained from the United States, Italy and Spain.

Authors' methods: Amplified reference gene primers provided the basis for estimating nucleated cell counts. Data came from immunoSEQ multiplex PCR; TCRdb stores just in-frame clones and leaves some out. That table gives V, J and clone size, and the DNA gave D and trimming. The table shows about 140,000 clones, with around 85% occurring only once. Per the germline V gene, CDR1 is GTSNPN and CDR2 is SVGIG (reference sequence). The CDR3 sequence is 13 residues long. V lost 1 base and J 7 bases, leaving 11 bases between the germline ends. This rearrangement joins TRBV30 to TRBJ1-5, with unresolved D. The receptor was isolated from a human donor in a cohort sampled during active COVID-19. Sequencing was carried out using peripheral blood. The DNA of the CDR3 is TGTGCCTGGAGTGCGAGGGCGGGACAGCCCCAGCATTTT. Translating gives CAWSARAGQPQHF.